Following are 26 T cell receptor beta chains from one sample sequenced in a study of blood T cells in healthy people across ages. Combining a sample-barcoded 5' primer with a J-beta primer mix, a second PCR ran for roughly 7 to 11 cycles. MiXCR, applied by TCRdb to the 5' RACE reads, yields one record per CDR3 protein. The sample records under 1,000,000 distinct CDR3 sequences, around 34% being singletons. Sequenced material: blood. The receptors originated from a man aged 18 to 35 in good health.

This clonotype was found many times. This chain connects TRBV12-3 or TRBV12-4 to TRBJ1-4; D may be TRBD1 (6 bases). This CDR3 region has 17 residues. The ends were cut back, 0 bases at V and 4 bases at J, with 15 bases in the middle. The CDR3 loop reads CASSLALGQTYNEKLFF. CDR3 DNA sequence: TGTGCCAGCAGTTTAGCGCTAGGACAGACATATAATGAAAAACTGTTTTTT.

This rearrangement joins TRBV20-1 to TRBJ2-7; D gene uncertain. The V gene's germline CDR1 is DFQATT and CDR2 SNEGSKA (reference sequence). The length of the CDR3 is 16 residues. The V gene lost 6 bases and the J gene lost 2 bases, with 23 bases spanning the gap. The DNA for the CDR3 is TGCAGTGCCCGTTCATTACGCGGCTTTCCGGCCTACGAGCAGTACTTC. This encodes CSARSLRGFPAYEQYF.

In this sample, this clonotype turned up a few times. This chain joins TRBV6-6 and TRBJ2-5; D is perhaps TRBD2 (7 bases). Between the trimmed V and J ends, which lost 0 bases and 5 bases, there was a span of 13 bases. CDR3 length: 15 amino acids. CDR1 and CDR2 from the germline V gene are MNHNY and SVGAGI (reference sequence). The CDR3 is CASSYSGGGQETQYF. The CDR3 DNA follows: TGTGCCAGCAGTTACTCAGGGGGGGGGCAGGAGACCCAGTACTTC.

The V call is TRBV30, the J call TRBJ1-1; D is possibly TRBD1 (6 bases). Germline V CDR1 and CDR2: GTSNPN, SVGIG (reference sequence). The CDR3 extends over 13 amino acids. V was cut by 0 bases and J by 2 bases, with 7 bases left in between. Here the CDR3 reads CAWSVQGNTEAFF. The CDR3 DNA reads TGTGCCTGGAGTGTACAGGGCAACACTGAAGCTTTCTTT. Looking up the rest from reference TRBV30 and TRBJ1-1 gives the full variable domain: SQTIHQWPATLVQPVGSPLSLECTVEGTSNPNLYWYRQAAGRGLQLLFYSVGIGQISSEVPQNLSASRPQDRQFILSSKKLLLSDSGFYLCAWSVQGNTEAFFGQGTRLTVV.

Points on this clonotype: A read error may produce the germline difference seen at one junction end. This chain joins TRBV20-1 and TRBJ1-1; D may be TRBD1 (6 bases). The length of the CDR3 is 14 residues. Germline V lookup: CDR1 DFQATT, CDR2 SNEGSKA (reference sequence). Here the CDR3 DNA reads TGTAGTGCCCACGTGACAGGCATGAACACTGAAGCTTTCTTT. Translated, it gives CSAHVTGMNTEAFF.

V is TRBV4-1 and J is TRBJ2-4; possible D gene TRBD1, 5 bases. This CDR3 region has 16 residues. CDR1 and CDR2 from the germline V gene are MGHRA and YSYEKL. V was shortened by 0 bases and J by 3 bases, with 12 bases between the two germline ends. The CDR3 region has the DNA TGCGCCAGCAGCCAAGAGGGCAGGGCGGACAAAAACATTCAGTACTTC. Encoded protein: CASSQEGRADKNIQYF.

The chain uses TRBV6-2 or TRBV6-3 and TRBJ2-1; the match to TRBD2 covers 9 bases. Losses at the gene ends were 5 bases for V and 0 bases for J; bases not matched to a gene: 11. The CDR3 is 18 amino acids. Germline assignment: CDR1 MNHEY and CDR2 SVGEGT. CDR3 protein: CASSLHPTSGSSYNEQFF. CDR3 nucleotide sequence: TGTGCCAGCAGTCTCCACCCGACTAGCGGCAGCTCCTACAATGAGCAGTTCTTC.

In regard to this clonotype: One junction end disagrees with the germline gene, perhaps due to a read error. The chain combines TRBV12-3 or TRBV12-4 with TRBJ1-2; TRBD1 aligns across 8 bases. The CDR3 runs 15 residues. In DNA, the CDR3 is TGTGCCAGCAGAGGAGACAGGGGAGCTAACTATGGCCACACCTTC. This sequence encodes CASRGDRGANYGHTF.

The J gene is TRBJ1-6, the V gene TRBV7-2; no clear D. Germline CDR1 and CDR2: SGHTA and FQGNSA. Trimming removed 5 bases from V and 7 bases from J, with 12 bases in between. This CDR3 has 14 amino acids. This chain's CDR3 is CASSLVSSNSPLHF. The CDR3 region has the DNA TGTGCCAGCAGCCTTGTCTCATCAAATTCACCCCTCCACTTT.

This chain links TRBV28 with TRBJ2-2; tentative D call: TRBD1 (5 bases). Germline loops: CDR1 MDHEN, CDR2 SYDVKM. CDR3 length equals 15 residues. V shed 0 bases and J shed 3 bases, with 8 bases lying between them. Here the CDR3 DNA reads TGTGCCAGCAGTTTATGGACAGAGTACACCGGGGAGCTGTTTTTT. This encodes CASSLWTEYTGELFF.

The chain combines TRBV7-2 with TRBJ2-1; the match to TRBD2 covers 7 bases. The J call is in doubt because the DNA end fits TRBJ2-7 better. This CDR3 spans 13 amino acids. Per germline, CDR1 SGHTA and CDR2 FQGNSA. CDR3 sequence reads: CASSRTSGNEQYF. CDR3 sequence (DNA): TGTGCCAGCAGCCGGACTAGTGGTAACGAGCAGTACTTC.

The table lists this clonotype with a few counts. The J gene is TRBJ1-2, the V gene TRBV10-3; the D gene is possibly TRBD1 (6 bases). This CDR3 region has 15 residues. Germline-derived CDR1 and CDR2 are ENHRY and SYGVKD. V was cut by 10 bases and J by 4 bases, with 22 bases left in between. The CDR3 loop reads CATDPETRGAYGYTF. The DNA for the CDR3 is TGTGCCACCGACCCTGAAACCAGGGGTGCCTATGGCTACACCTTC.

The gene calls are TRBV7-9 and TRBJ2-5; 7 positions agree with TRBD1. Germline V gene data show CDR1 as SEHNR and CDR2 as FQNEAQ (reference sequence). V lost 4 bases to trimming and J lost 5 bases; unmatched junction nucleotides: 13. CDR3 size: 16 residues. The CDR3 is CASSSRDRKLGETQYF. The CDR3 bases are TGTGCCAGCAGCTCTAGGGACAGAAAGTTGGGCGAGACCCAGTACTTC.

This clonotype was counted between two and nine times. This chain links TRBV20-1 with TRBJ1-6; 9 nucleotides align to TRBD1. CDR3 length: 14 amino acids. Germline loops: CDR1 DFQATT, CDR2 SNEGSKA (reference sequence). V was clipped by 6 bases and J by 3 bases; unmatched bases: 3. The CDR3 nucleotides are TGCAGTGCAGGACAGGGGTTCTATAATTCACCCCTCCACTTT. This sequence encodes CSAGQGFYNSPLHF.

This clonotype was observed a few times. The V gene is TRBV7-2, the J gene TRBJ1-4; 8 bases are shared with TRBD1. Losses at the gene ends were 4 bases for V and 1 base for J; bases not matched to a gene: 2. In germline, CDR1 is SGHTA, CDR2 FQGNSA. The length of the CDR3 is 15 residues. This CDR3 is CASSCDRGTNEKLFF. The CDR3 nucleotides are TGTGCCAGCAGCTGTGACAGGGGAACTAATGAAAAACTGTTTTTT.

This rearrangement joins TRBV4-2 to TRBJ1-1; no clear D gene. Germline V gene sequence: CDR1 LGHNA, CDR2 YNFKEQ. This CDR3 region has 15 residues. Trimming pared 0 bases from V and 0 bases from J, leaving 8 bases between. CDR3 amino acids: CASSQEVGLNTEAFF. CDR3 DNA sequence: TGTGCCAGCAGCCAAGAGGTCGGCCTGAACACTGAAGCTTTCTTT.

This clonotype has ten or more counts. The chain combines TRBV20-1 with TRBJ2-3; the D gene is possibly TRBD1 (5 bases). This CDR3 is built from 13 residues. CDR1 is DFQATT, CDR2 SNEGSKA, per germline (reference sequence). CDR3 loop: CSLGPRSTDTQYF. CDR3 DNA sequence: TGCAGCTTGGGGCCACGAAGCACAGATACGCAGTATTTT.

The DNA for the CDR3 is TGTGCCAGCAGTTTAAGGGCCGAGGACGGAAACACAGATACGCAGTATTTT. Translation gives CASSLRAEDGNTDTQYF. The rearrangement uses TRBV12-3 or TRBV12-4 and TRBJ2-3; no clear D gene. This CDR3 comprises 17 residues. Trimming took off 2 bases at V and 2 bases at J, with 17 bases between the two ends.

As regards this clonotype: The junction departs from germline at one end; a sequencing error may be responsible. Here the CDR3 reads CGARDTGGSAKNIQFF. The CDR3 bases are TGCGGTGCTAGAGATACGGGGGGCTCAGCCAAAAACATTCAGTTCTTC. V is TRBV20-1 and J is TRBJ2-1; TRBD2 is a possible D gene (7 bases). The CDR3 runs to 16 residues. Germline-derived CDR1 and CDR2 are DFQATT and SNEGSKA (reference sequence).

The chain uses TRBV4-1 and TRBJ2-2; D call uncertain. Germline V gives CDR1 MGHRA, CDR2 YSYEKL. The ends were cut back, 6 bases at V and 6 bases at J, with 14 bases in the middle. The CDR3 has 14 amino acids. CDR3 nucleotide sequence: TGCGCCAGCAGTGGGTCCTTAAATCCCGGGGAGCTGTTTTTT. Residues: CASSGSLNPGELFF.

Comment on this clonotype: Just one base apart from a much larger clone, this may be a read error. CDR3 amino acids: CASSRAGSNYGYTF. The DNA for the CDR3 is TGTGCCAGCAGCCGGGCAGGCTCGAACTATGGCTACACCTTC. The gene calls are TRBV3-1 and TRBJ1-2; D is unresolved. This CDR3 is 14 amino acids long. Looked up from germline, CDR1 is LGHDT and CDR2 is YNNKEL (reference sequence). Trimming stripped 4 bases from V and 2 bases from J, with 11 bases between.

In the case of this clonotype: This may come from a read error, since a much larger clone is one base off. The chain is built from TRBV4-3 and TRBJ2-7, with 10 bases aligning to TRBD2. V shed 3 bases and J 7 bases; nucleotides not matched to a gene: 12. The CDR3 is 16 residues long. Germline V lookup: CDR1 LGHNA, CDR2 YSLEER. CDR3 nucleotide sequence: TGCGCCAGCAGCCAGGGACTAGCGAGGAGGTACAATGAGCAGTACTTC. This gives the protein CASSQGLARRYNEQYF.

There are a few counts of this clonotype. The CDR3 nucleotides are TGTGCCAGCAGCCAAGATGGGACAGGGGTGGAGACCCAGTACTTC. It specifies CASSQDGTGVETQYF. This chain uses TRBV3-1 with TRBJ2-5; 10 bases match TRBD1. The ends lost 0 bases at V and 5 bases at J; junction bases unmatched: 3. The CDR3 length is 15 residues. CDR1 LGHDT and CDR2 YNNKEL come from the germline V gene (reference sequence).

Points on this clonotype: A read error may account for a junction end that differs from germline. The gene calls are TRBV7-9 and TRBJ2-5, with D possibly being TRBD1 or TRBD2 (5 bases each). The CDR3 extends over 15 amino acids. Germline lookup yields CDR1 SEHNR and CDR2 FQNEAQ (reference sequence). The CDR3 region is CASSLSQGRGEAQYF. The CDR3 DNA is TGTGCCAGCAGCTTAAGCCAGGGAAGGGGAGAGGCCCAGTACTTC.

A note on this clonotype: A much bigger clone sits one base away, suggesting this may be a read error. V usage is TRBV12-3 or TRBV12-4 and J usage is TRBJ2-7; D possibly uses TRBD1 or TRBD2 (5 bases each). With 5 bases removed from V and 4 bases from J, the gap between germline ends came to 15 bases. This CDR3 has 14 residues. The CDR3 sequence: CASSVEGFQYEQYF. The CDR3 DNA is TGTGCCAGCAGTGTAGAGGGGTTTCAGTACGAGCAGTACTTC.

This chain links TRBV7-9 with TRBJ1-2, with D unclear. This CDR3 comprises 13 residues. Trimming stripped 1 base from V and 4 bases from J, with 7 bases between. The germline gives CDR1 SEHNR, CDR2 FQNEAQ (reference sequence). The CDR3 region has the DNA TGTGCCAGCAGCTTAGTTAGTTTCTATGGCTACACCTTC. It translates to CASSLVSFYGYTF.